This T cell receptor beta chain was captured in a study of T cell repertoires in cytomegalovirus infection (dated by TCRdb to between 2018 and 2021). For the wider study: Recently identified HLA-C-restricted CMV epitopes, whose presentation resists viral immunomodulation, were targeted by peptide stimulations together with well-studied HLA-B-restricted epitopes. Because public TCR beta signatures pointed to carriage of CMV infection together with the matching HLA type, the HLA type of each donor mattered for the analysis.

Sequenced on an Illumina HiSeq 1500. TCRdb trimmed public reads at Q25 via fastp, called clones via MiXCR and kept in-frame beta chains. Rows merge per CDR3 protein into single entries with the most common DNA and genes. This sample comprises hundreds of thousands of distinct CDR3 sequences, 32% of them detected only once. The ten largest clonotypes hold around an eighth of the sample. As regards this clonotype: It lacks a known antigen. Base qualities are not at hand, and no much larger clone is one base apart.

What the authors observed across the whole study: In the ex vivo response, HLA-C-restricted CMV-specific TCR beta clonotypes were dominant, and in two of eight donors the single most frequent clonotype came from this HLA-C-restricted group. In both this cohort and an independent cohort of some 370 donors, the cumulative frequency of public TCR beta family members distinguished carriers of CMV infection plus the relevant HLA type.

A distance of 17 bases separates the germline ends of V and J, which lose 2 bases and 4 bases respectively. CDR1 and CDR2, per the germline V gene, are MGHDK and SYGVNS. There are 16 amino acids in the CDR3, from cysteine to phenylalanine inclusive. Only the CDR3 region is kept as DNA, spanning 48 bases read in frame from base 1. This sample's treatment or condition label indicates: in vitro stimulation with specific CMV peptide epitopes to enrich CMV-specific T cells. This sequence originates from a human donor in good health (CMV status not recorded). Some clones in this sample may be carry-over from other donors' samples. This specimen consisted of cultured CD8+ T cells from PBMCs, obtained from culture after CMV antigen stimulation. The chain is assembled from TRBV25-1 and TRBJ2-5; matching of 6 bases hints at TRBD2 as the D gene. The DNA sequence is TGTGCCAGCAGTGAACTCCGGGGGACCCTGCGAGAGACCCAGTACTTC. Translated, this is CASSELRGTLRETQYF.